This T cell receptor beta chain was retrieved from a study of CD4 and CD8 cells across lung adenocarcinoma regions. CDR1 and CDR2 from the germline V gene are SGHTA and FQGNSA. The CDR3 consists of 15 residues. The V end was cut by 5 bases, the J end by 0 bases, with 11 bases between. A single record per CDR3 protein comes from TCRdb applying MiXCR to the PCR reads. In the table there are 4,000 to 5,500 distinct CDR3 sequences, roughly 60% of which are singletons. Localized lung adenocarcinoma, a non-small cell lung cancer, affected the donors. This clonotype appeared a few times. The sequencing input was CD4+ T cells from the center of a lung tumor. The sequence was obtained from a male donor with lung adenocarcinoma. The CD4 and CD8 labels of this study may be unreliable. This chain connects TRBV7-2 to TRBJ2-1; D is undetermined. For the CDR3, the DNA is TGTGCCAGCAGCCAGGCCTGGAGCTCCTACAATGAGCAGTTCTTC. This codes for CASSQAWSSYNEQFF.